Each of the 18 T cell receptor beta chains below was sequenced from the same sample in a study of blood T cell repertoires in COVID-19. TCRdb keeps only in-frame clones here, not all; method: immunoSEQ multiplex PCR. This table holds over 200,000 clones, 85% to 90% found once. Sequencing was done on a sample of PBMCs or T cells enriched from blood (not recorded which). The receptors originated from a man between 18 and 35 years old who had recovered from COVID-19.

This clone was picked up one time. The chain joins TRBV6-5 to TRBJ1-5; tentative D call: TRBD1 (5 bases). Between the trimmed V and J ends, which lost 1 base and 6 bases, there was a span of 7 bases. CDR1 is MNHEY and CDR2 is SVGAGI in the germline V gene. CDR3 size: 13 residues. This chain's CDR3 is CASSYWRGQPQHF. The CDR3 region has the DNA TGTGCCAGCAGTTACTGGAGGGGTCAGCCCCAGCATTTT.

Turning to this clone: Other DNA sequences in the sample encode the same CDR3. The rearrangement joins TRBV12-3 or TRBV12-4 to TRBJ1-2; 9 bases align to TRBD1. V trimming: 6 bases; J trimming: 6 bases; junction bases outside the gene matches: 5. There are 13 residues in the CDR3. The CDR3 DNA follows: TGTGCCAGCAGGAATACAGGGGGCAATGGCTACACCTTC. Protein product: CASRNTGGNGYTF.

The chain links TRBV12-3 or TRBV12-4 to TRBJ1-2; 7 nucleotides line up with TRBD1. V lost 6 bases, J lost 5 bases, and 6 bases stayed unmatched. This CDR3 region has 13 residues. For the CDR3, the DNA is TGTGCCAGCAGCGCCGGACAGGTGTATGGCTACACCTTC. Translating gives CASSAGQVYGYTF.

There are a few counts of this clone. Written as DNA, the CDR3 is TGTGCCATCAGTGAGTCGACTCAGGGCGGCACTGAAGCTTTCTTT. This translates into CAISESTQGGTEAFF. J is TRBJ1-1 and V is TRBV10-3; weak D call: TRBD1 (5 bases). The CDR3 is 15 amino acids. The V gene lost 0 bases and the J gene lost 4 bases, with 12 bases spanning the gap. Germline V lookup: CDR1 ENHRY, CDR2 SYGVKD.

This clone has just one count. J is TRBJ1-1 and V is TRBV3-1 (or the pseudogene TRBV3-2); D perhaps matches TRBD1 (5 bases). Germline V lookup: CDR1 LGHDT, CDR2 YNNKEL (reference sequence). Trimming took 3 bases from V and 0 from J, leaving 5 bases between them. The CDR3 consists of 13 residues. CDR3 in DNA: TGTGCCAGCAGCCAGACAGTGAACACTGAAGCTTTCTTT. Translating gives CASSQTVNTEAFF.

The V call is TRBV18, the J call TRBJ2-1, with 9 positions matching TRBD1. This CDR3 is built from 17 residues. The ends lost 1 base at V and 7 bases at J; junction bases unmatched: 11. CDR1 is KGHSH and CDR2 is LQKENI in the germline V gene. CDR3 residues: CASSPRSRDRAGNEQFF. CDR3 coding DNA: TGTGCCAGCTCACCACGCTCACGGGACAGGGCAGGGAATGAGCAGTTCTTC.

This rearrangement joins TRBV25-1 to TRBJ2-1; D is perhaps TRBD1 (6 bases). The CDR3 sequence is 14 residues long. The ends were cut back, 4 bases at V and 2 bases at J, with 9 bases in the middle. Germline lookup yields CDR1 MGHDK and CDR2 SYGVNS. CDR3 sequence reads: CASSANRAYNEQFF. The CDR3 DNA follows: TGTGCCAGCAGTGCCAACAGGGCCTACAATGAGCAGTTCTTC.

This chain links TRBV7-9 with TRBJ1-6; no clear D. V lost 5 bases and J 0 bases, leaving 14 bases between the germline ends. The length of the CDR3 is 17 residues. Per germline, CDR1 SEHNR and CDR2 FQNEAQ (reference sequence). The CDR3 DNA sequence: TGTGCCAGCAGCCCCGGAGTGGGGAGCTCCTATAATTCACCCCTCCACTTT. It codes for CASSPGVGSSYNSPLHF.

The chain has TRBV10-3 and TRBJ2-7, with D tentatively TRBD1 (6 bases). Germline-derived CDR1 and CDR2 are ENHRY and SYGVKD. CDR3 length: 12 amino acids. Between the trimmed V and J ends, which lost 4 bases and 3 bases, there was a span of 7 bases. CDR3 sequence reads: CAISGTVYEQYF. CDR3 sequence (DNA): TGTGCCATCAGTGGGACAGTCTACGAGCAGTACTTC.

This sequence joins TRBV5-6 and TRBJ1-2; the match to TRBD1 covers 7 bases. The length of the CDR3 is 14 residues. V shed 3 bases, J shed 4 bases, and the junction held 6 bases outside the gene matches. Germline V gene sequence: CDR1 SGHDT, CDR2 YYEEEE. The CDR3 DNA reads TGTGCCAGCAGCTGGGAACAGGGGTCCTATGGCTACACCTTC. Its protein product is CASSWEQGSYGYTF.

The chain uses TRBV3-1 (or the pseudogene TRBV3-2) and TRBJ2-7; tentatively, D is TRBD1 (6 bases). The CDR3 contains 13 residues. Germline loops: CDR1 LGHDT, CDR2 YNNKEL (reference sequence). V lost 5 bases, J lost 0 bases, and 8 bases lay in between. The CDR3: CASSSQGSYEQYF. The CDR3 DNA reads TGTGCCAGCAGCTCACAGGGCTCCTACGAGCAGTACTTC.

The rearrangement uses TRBV5-4 and TRBJ1-1, with 7 positions matching TRBD1. CDR3 size: 14 residues. Germline assignment: CDR1 SGHNT and CDR2 YYREEE (reference sequence). Germline trimming cut 2 bases from V and 3 bases from J; bases unmatched to any gene: 4. The CDR3 coding sequence is TGTGCCAGCAGCTTCGGCAGGGGGGACACTGAAGCTTTCTTT. Translated: CASSFGRGDTEAFF.

The chain has TRBV3-1 (or the pseudogene TRBV3-2) and TRBJ2-5; D is undetermined. Trimming removed 0 bases at V and 1 base at J, with 18 bases between. This CDR3 spans 18 amino acids. Looked up from germline, CDR1 is LGHDT and CDR2 is YNNKEL (reference sequence). In nucleotides, the CDR3 is TGTGCCAGCAGCCAAGATGGAGAGATACTCTTAAGCCAAGAGACCCAGTACTTC. Protein sequence: CASSQDGEILLSQETQYF.

This sequence joins TRBV30 and TRBJ1-3; possibly TRBD1 for D (6 bases). The V end was cut by 4 bases, the J end by 0 bases, with 16 bases between. CDR3 length: 16 amino acids. Per the germline V gene, CDR1 is GTSNPN and CDR2 is SVGIG (reference sequence). The CDR3 coding sequence is TGTGCCTGGAAACAGGGCTGGGTGAGCTCTGGAAACACCATATATTTT. Amino acid sequence: CAWKQGWVSSGNTIYF.

The chain recombines TRBV3-1 (or the pseudogene TRBV3-2) with TRBJ2-2; D gene uncertain. Trimming pared 1 base from V and 5 bases from J, leaving 5 bases between. Germline V gene lookup returns CDR1 LGHDT and CDR2 YNNKEL (reference sequence). The CDR3 totals 13 residues. The CDR3 DNA reads TGTGCCAGCAGCCAAGTTATGACCGGGGAGCTGTTTTTT. Translation: CASSQVMTGELFF.

The rearrangement joins TRBV28 to TRBJ1-5; TRBD1 is a possible D gene (5 bases). The germline V and J ends were trimmed by 5 bases and 2 bases, with 16 bases remaining between them. The CDR3 extends over 16 amino acids. Germline V gene lookup returns CDR1 MDHEN and CDR2 SYDVKM. CDR3 sequence reads: CASSRVRGGGNQPQHF. For the CDR3, the DNA is TGTGCCAGCAGTAGGGTAAGGGGCGGCGGCAATCAGCCCCAGCATTTT. The full variable domain, with the rest looked up from reference TRBV28 and TRBJ1-5, is DVKVTQSSRYLVKRTGEKVFLECVQDMDHENMFWYRQDPGLGLRLIYFSYDVKMKEKGDIPEGYSVSREKKERFSLILESASTNQTSMYLCASSRVRGGGNQPQHFGDGTRLSIL.

This chain connects TRBV27 to TRBJ2-5; 8 nucleotides match TRBD1. V was clipped by 2 bases and J by 6 bases; unmatched bases: 5. The CDR3 totals 14 residues. CDR1 is MNHEY, CDR2 SMNVEV, per germline (reference sequence). The CDR3 spells CASSLMQGAKTQYF. The CDR3 DNA reads as TGTGCCAGCAGTTTAATGCAGGGGGCTAAGACCCAGTACTTC.

The chain combines TRBV10-3 with TRBJ2-7, with D perhaps TRBD2 (5 bases). Trimming shortened V by 3 bases and J by 6 bases, and 12 bases separated the two germline ends. This CDR3 has 13 amino acids. Germline CDR1 and CDR2: ENHRY and SYGVKD. The CDR3 DNA is TGTGCCATCAGTGACGGGGTTCGAAGCGAGCAGTACTTC. Protein: CAISDGVRSEQYF.